Listed here is a single TCR beta chain. Deletions cut 3 bases from V and 5 bases from J, with 14 bases between. The CDR3 is 15 amino acids. Germline V gene sequence: CDR1 LNHDA, CDR2 SQIVND (reference sequence). The sample originates from a study of blood T cell repertoires in COVID-19. About the study: The United States, Italy and Spain were the sources of the acute and convalescent COVID-19 samples. The analysed material was cDNA or gDNA that came from T cells, B-cell-depleted T cells, or PBMCs.

Method: immunoSEQ multiplex PCR; TCRdb's copy keeps in-frame clones and lacks some. Here the sample spans 150,000 to 200,000 clones, about 85% being singletons. Sequenced sample: peripheral blood. The chain recombines TRBV19 with TRBJ1-5; D possibly corresponds to TRBD1 (6 bases). The sequence was obtained from a woman aged 80 or over with acute or convalescent COVID-19. The chain's CDR3 is CASSMSRGGDQPQHF. As DNA, the CDR3 is TGTGCCAGTAGTATGAGTAGGGGGGGAGATCAGCCCCAGCATTTT.